The clone carrying this T cell receptor (beta chain) is labeled as medium-sized. Its target is unknown. The record originates from a study of CD8 T cells in ankylosing spondylitis. Study conclusions and caveats: Existing reports had already noted some motif variants in reactive arthritis synovial fluid and blood.

Libraries of TCR beta came from quantitative 5'-RACE with molecular barcodes. TCRdb used MiXCR to reprocess the 5' RACE reads, holding one entry per CDR3 protein. The sample has about 5,700 distinct CDR3 sequences, around 2.3% seen once. Trimming shortened V by 4 bases and J by 2 bases, and 13 bases separated the two germline ends. Germline-derived CDR1 and CDR2 are SGDLS and YYNGEE. CDR3 length equals 14 residues. The receptor was isolated from a male donor with ankylosing spondylitis or in good health (not recorded which). Material: blood, either unsorted or a sorted T cell fraction (not recorded which). This chain uses TRBV9 with TRBJ2-7; D might be TRBD2 (6 bases). CDR3 bases: TGTGCCAGCAGCCCCCGGGACTCGACCTACGAGCAGTACTTC. It codes for CASSPRDSTYEQYF.